These 32 T cell receptor beta chains originate from one sample sequenced in a study of T-cell reconstitution after alpha-beta-depleted transplantation in children. The TCRbeta library was prepared with unique molecular identifiers. In TCRdb, the PCR reads were re-called with MiXCR into one record per CDR3 protein. Of 300,000 to 400,000 distinct CDR3 sequences in the sample, roughly 15% were seen once. The sequences come from PBMCs, collected from the stem cell graft. These receptors all come from a human donor who donated a stem cell graft to a child with Fanconi anemia.

This clonotype was observed a few times. The chain couples TRBV6-5 to TRBJ1-1; D not certain. Germline V lookup: CDR1 MNHEY, CDR2 SVGAGI. Between the trimmed V and J ends, which lost 4 bases and 0 bases, there was a span of 15 bases. CDR3 length equals 16 residues. This chain's CDR3 is CASSSAAFPMNTEAFF. The DNA of the CDR3 is TGTGCCAGCAGTTCCGCGGCGTTTCCAATGAACACTGAAGCTTTCTTT.

This clonotype has only a few counts. The chain recombines TRBV5-5 with TRBJ2-7; no reliable D call. Germline assignment: CDR1 SGHKS and CDR2 YYEKEE (reference sequence). This CDR3 spans 13 amino acids. V shed 0 bases and J shed 3 bases, with 7 bases lying between them. The CDR3 protein is CASSLALFYEQYV. The CDR3 nucleotides are TGTGCCAGCAGCTTGGCCCTTTTCTACGAGCAGTACGTC.

This sequence joins TRBV3-1 and TRBJ2-5; D perhaps matches TRBD2 (7 bases). CDR3 length equals 17 residues. V was shortened by 4 bases and J by 1 base, with 19 bases between the two germline ends. Germline CDR1 reads LGHDT; CDR2 reads YNNKEL (reference sequence). CDR3 in amino acids: CASSPLGSGGRQETQYF. CDR3 coding DNA: TGTGCCAGCAGCCCTCTCGGGTCGGGGGGCCGCCAAGAGACCCAGTACTTC.

The chain recombines TRBV18 with TRBJ1-1, with 7 bases that match TRBD1. The CDR3 is 15 residues long. CDR1 is KGHSH, CDR2 LQKENI, per germline. With V trimmed by 1 base and J by 4 bases, 6 bases remained unmatched. Here the CDR3 DNA reads TGTGCCAGCTCACCACGGAGACAGGGCGGCACTGAAGCTTTCTTT. Translating it yields CASSPRRQGGTEAFF.

The chain employs TRBV2 and TRBJ1-5; no clear D. Trimming removed 6 bases at V and 1 base at J, with 7 bases between. This CDR3 has 13 amino acids. Per the germline V gene, CDR1 is SNHLY and CDR2 is FYNNEI. The CDR3 DNA reads TGTGCCAGCAGACGACTGAGCAATCAGCCCCAGCATTTT. As protein: CASRRLSNQPQHF.

About this clonotype itself: As the CDR3 is not closed by the conserved phenylalanine or tryptophan, this likely results from a read error. The rearrangement joins TRBV5-1 to TRBJ1-5, with D uncertain. Germline CDR1 is SGHRS and CDR2 is YFSETQ. This CDR3 has 15 amino acids. Trimming left V 4 bases short and J 0 bases short, with 11 bases between. CDR3 region: CASSPDPNSNQPQHY. Here the CDR3 DNA reads TGCGCCAGCAGCCCTGACCCAAATAGCAATCAGCCCCAGCATTAT.

This chain joins TRBV6-2 or TRBV6-3 and TRBJ2-7, with unresolved D. Trimming stripped 4 bases from V and 6 bases from J, with 16 bases between. Germline CDR1 is MNHEY and CDR2 is SVGEGT. CDR3 length: 14 amino acids. The CDR3 here is CASSSYSSLLEQYF. The CDR3 DNA is TGTGCCAGCAGTTCCTACTCGTCTTTGCTCGAGCAGTACTTC.

The sample holds many counts of this clonotype. The V call is TRBV4-3, the J call TRBJ1-6; weak D call: TRBD1 (5 bases). This CDR3 contains 15 residues. The V gene's germline CDR1 is LGHNA and CDR2 YSLEER. V lost 0 bases to trimming and J lost 10 bases, with 13 bases between them. CDR3 amino acids: CASSQEDRRGSPLHF. CDR3 bases: TGCGCCAGCAGCCAAGAAGACCGTCGGGGGTCACCCCTCCACTTT.

This clonotype was recorded at least ten times. The V and J genes are TRBV9 and TRBJ2-3; D not certain. The CDR3 runs 15 residues. CDR1 and CDR2 (germline): SGDLS, YYNGEE. V lost 6 bases and J 0 bases, leaving 14 bases between the germline ends. In DNA, the CDR3 is TGTGCCAGCACCCCCCACTCCAGCAGCACAGATACGCAGTATTTT. As protein: CASTPHSSSTDTQYF.

This clonotype has only a few counts. V usage is TRBV5-1 and J usage is TRBJ1-2; 8 bases are shared with TRBD1. This CDR3 has 14 amino acids. Losses at the gene ends were 4 bases for V and 6 bases for J; bases not matched to a gene: 8. Germline V gene lookup returns CDR1 SGHRS and CDR2 YFSETQ. The CDR3 region is CASSRTDRADGYTF. The CDR3 nucleotides are TGCGCCAGCAGCAGGACGGACAGGGCGGATGGCTACACCTTC.

V usage is TRBV4-3 and J usage is TRBJ2-4, with a tentative D call TRBD1 (6 bases). Trimming stripped 0 bases from V and 0 bases from J, with 12 bases between. CDR3 length equals 17 residues. Per the germline V gene, CDR1 is LGHNA and CDR2 is YSLEER. CDR3 region: CASSQDLGASAKNIQYF. As DNA, the CDR3 is TGCGCCAGCAGCCAAGATTTGGGGGCCTCAGCCAAAAACATTCAGTACTTC.

This clonotype was counted only a few times. The chain recombines TRBV11-2 with TRBJ1-1; 9 nucleotides agree with TRBD1. Germline V gene lookup returns CDR1 SGHAT and CDR2 FQNNGV. Trimming took 4 bases from V and 6 from J; bases not matched to a gene: 6. The CDR3 has 14 amino acids. The CDR3 protein is CASSWDRVVAEAFF. CDR3 DNA sequence: TGTGCCAGCAGCTGGGACAGGGTAGTAGCTGAAGCTTTCTTT.

The sample holds a few counts of this clonotype. The chain is built from TRBV7-6 and TRBJ2-6; D may be TRBD2 (5 bases). V was shortened by 4 bases and J by 0 bases, with 7 bases between the two germline ends. CDR3 length: 15 amino acids. CDR1 is SGHVS, CDR2 FNYEAQ, per germline. This chain's CDR3 is CASSSTSSGANVLTF. The CDR3 region has the DNA TGTGCCAGCAGCTCCACTAGCTCTGGGGCCAACGTCCTGACTTTC.

The V gene is TRBV5-1, the J gene TRBJ1-2; D is perhaps TRBD1 (5 bases). The CDR3 sequence is 16 residues long. Trimming took off 5 bases at V and 4 bases at J, with 21 bases between the two ends. Germline-derived CDR1 and CDR2 are SGHRS and YFSETQ. The CDR3 DNA reads as TGCGCCAGCAGAGAAACTCCGGGGGGAACCCTCTATGGCTACACCTTC. Translated: CASRETPGGTLYGYTF.

This clonotype was counted only a few times. The genes are TRBV4-3 and TRBJ2-1; D is undetermined. Per the germline V gene, CDR1 is LGHNA and CDR2 is YSLEER. Trimming took off 5 bases at V and 11 bases at J, with 13 bases between the two ends. This CDR3 is 12 amino acids long. CDR3 DNA: TGCGCCAGCAGCTCCCGGAACGGTCAGCAGTTCTTC. It encodes CASSSRNGQQFF.

This clonotype has only a few counts. The V gene is TRBV20-1, the J gene TRBJ1-5; D gene ambiguous. CDR1 is DFQATT and CDR2 is SNEGSKA in the germline V gene (reference sequence). This CDR3 is 15 amino acids long. The germline V and J ends were trimmed by 0 bases and 5 bases, with 14 bases remaining between them. CDR3 DNA sequence: TGCAGTGCTAGAGATCCGAGGGATCTCGATCAGCCCCAGCATTTT. Protein product: CSARDPRDLDQPQHF.

This clonotype was seen a few times. The chain carries TRBV5-1 and TRBJ2-5, with D perhaps matching TRBD1 or TRBD2 (5 bases each). With 0 bases removed from V and 7 bases from J, the gap between germline ends came to 10 bases. From germline, CDR1 is SGHRS and CDR2 YFSETQ. CDR3 length: 13 amino acids. CDR3 in amino acids: CASSLDRGATQYF. The CDR3 DNA follows: TGCGCCAGCAGCTTGGACCGGGGCGCGACCCAGTACTTC.

This clonotype was seen repeatedly, ten times or more. This chain joins TRBV12-3 or TRBV12-4 and TRBJ1-1; D perhaps matches TRBD1 (5 bases). The CDR3 sequence is 13 residues long. Trimming removed 5 bases from V and 6 bases from J, with 13 bases in between. The CDR3 loop reads CASSPTGFPEAFF. The CDR3 nucleotides read TGTGCCAGCAGTCCCACAGGTTTCCCTGAAGCTTTCTTT.

This clonotype was picked up many times. The chain carries TRBV4-3 and TRBJ2-3; the match to TRBD2 covers 10 bases. V was pared by 2 bases and J by 4 bases, with 9 bases of the junction left unmatched. From germline, CDR1 is LGHNA and CDR2 YSLEER. This CDR3 has 17 amino acids. The DNA for the CDR3 is TGCGCCAGCAGCCAAAGTCCCTCAGCGGGGGGGTCAGATACGCAGTATTTT. This translates into CASSQSPSAGGSDTQYF.

This clonotype appeared a single time. The DNA for the CDR3 is TGTGCCAGCAGTTCTGGACTAGCGGAGTACAATGAGCAGTTCTTC. Translated: CASSSGLAEYNEQFF. The J gene is TRBJ2-1, the V gene TRBV6-5; 10 positions match TRBD2. CDR3 length: 15 amino acids. V lost 4 bases, J lost 4 bases, and 4 bases stayed unmatched. Germline CDR1 reads MNHEY; CDR2 reads SVGAGI.

The rearrangement joins TRBV11-2 to TRBJ1-1; the D gene is possibly TRBD1 (5 bases). CDR1 is SGHAT and CDR2 is FQNNGV in the germline V gene. With 5 bases removed from V and 4 bases from J, the gap between germline ends came to 20 bases. The CDR3 contains 16 residues. CDR3 coding DNA: TGTGCCAGCAGCCCCAGATCAGGGAATACGGGCACTGAAGCTTTCTTT. It translates to CASSPRSGNTGTEAFF.

Worth noting for this clonotype: Relative to the germline gene, one junction end is altered; a read error may explain this. J is TRBJ2-7 and V is TRBV4-2; TRBD1 or TRBD2 may be the D gene (6 bases each). The CDR3 length is 13 residues. Germline V gene lookup returns CDR1 LGHNA and CDR2 YNFKEQ. CDR3 amino acids: CAISLGGPYEQYF. CDR3 DNA sequence: TGTGCCATCAGCCTGGGGGGCCCCTACGAGCAGTACTTC.

This clonotype has more than one count but fewer than ten. The chain carries TRBV7-6 and TRBJ2-7; D is unresolved. The CDR3 has 12 residues. Deletions cut 4 bases from V and 7 bases from J, with 11 bases between. Germline CDR1 reads SGHVS; CDR2 reads FNYEAQ. The CDR3 region is CASSSNLGEQYF. In DNA, the CDR3 is TGTGCCAGCAGCTCCAACTTGGGGGAGCAGTACTTC. The variable domain in full, with the rest retrieved from reference TRBV7-6 and TRBJ2-7, is GAGVSQSPRYKVTKRGQDVALRCDPISGHVSLYWYRQALGQGPEFLTYFNYEAQQDKSGLPNDRFSAERPEGSISTLTIQRTEQRDSAMYRCASSSNLGEQYFGPGTRLTVT.

Many counts were recorded for this clonotype. The V call is TRBV12-3 or TRBV12-4, the J call TRBJ2-1, with D possibly TRBD2 on 5 matching bases. The V gene lost 1 base and the J gene lost 6 bases, with 25 bases spanning the gap. This CDR3 has 19 residues. This CDR3 reads CASSLVRPTAGGVINEQFF. The CDR3 DNA reads TGTGCCAGCAGTTTAGTTCGGCCCACGGCGGGTGGGGTAATCAATGAGCAGTTCTTC.

Only a few counts were recorded for this clonotype. The rearrangement uses TRBV15 and TRBJ2-1, with unresolved D. Per germline, CDR1 LNHNV and CDR2 YYDKDF (reference sequence). V was trimmed by 5 bases and J by 0 bases, leaving 14 bases between them. The CDR3 is 16 residues long. CDR3 sequence: CATSGPARSSYNEQFF. The CDR3, as DNA: TGTGCCACCAGCGGACCAGCGAGGAGCTCCTACAATGAGCAGTTCTTC.

This clonotype was seen at least ten times. One junction end disagrees with the germline gene, perhaps due to a read error. The chain combines TRBV6-1 with TRBJ1-1; D is unresolved. The CDR3 runs 12 residues. Germline assignment: CDR1 MNHNS and CDR2 SASEGT. CDR3 residues: CASREVFTEAFF. Written as DNA, the CDR3 is TGTGCCAGCAGGGAAGTGTTCACTGAAGCTTTCTTT.

The chain links TRBV4-3 to TRBJ1-1; D is uncertain. Looked up from germline, CDR1 is LGHNA and CDR2 is YSLEER. Trimming removed 0 bases at V and 3 bases at J, with 11 bases between. This CDR3 comprises 15 residues. The chain's CDR3 is CASSQDTGWYTEAFF. CDR3 nucleotide sequence: TGCGCCAGCAGCCAAGATACGGGGTGGTACACTGAAGCTTTCTTT.

This clonotype was seen many times. The CDR3 spells CSVGQAAADTQYF. In DNA, the CDR3 is TGCAGCGTGGGACAGGCAGCAGCAGATACGCAGTATTTT. The chain uses TRBV29-1 and TRBJ2-3; 8 positions match TRBD1. Germline V gene sequence: CDR1 SQVTM, CDR2 ANQGSEA. The CDR3 has 13 residues. The ends lost 6 bases at V and 4 bases at J; junction bases unmatched: 6.

Regarding this clonotype: No conserved phenylalanine or tryptophan ends this CDR3, so it is likely a read error. The chain recombines TRBV12-3 or TRBV12-4 with TRBJ1-2; the D gene is possibly TRBD1 (6 bases). V gave up 8 bases and J gave up 2 bases, with 9 bases separating them. The CDR3 loop spans 12 amino acids. The CDR3: CASQGLNYGYTY. The CDR3 nucleotides are TGTGCCAGCCAGGGGCTGAACTATGGCTACACCTAC.

This clonotype has ten or more counts. This chain uses TRBV11-3 with TRBJ2-3; TRBD2 agrees at 9 bases. After removal of 2 bases from V and 1 base from J, the junction contained 4 bases not matched to a gene. The CDR3 length is 16 residues. Germline values: CDR1 SGHNT, CDR2 YENEEA. CDR3 nucleotide sequence: TGTGCCAGCAGCTTATCTTTAGCGGGGGGCACAGATACGCAGTATTTT. This gives the protein CASSLSLAGGTDTQYF.

This clonotype was observed a handful of times. CDR3 DNA sequence: TGTGCCAGCAGTCCCCACGGGACAGGGGGGCAAGAGACCCAGTACTTC. Protein sequence: CASSPHGTGGQETQYF. This chain links TRBV25-1 with TRBJ2-5; 11 bases agree with TRBD1. This CDR3 comprises 16 residues. The germline V gene has CDR1 MGHDK and CDR2 SYGVNS. With V trimmed by 5 bases and J by 2 bases, 7 bases remained unmatched.

Notes on this clonotype: Given a much more abundant clone one base away, this may be a read error. V and J are TRBV28 and TRBJ1-5; D ambiguous. Between the trimmed V and J ends, which lost 4 bases and 0 bases, there was a span of 10 bases. The CDR3 has 15 amino acids. Germline CDR1 MDHEN, CDR2 SYDVKM. The CDR3 DNA sequence: TGTGCCAGCAGTTCAGGACTGTATAGCAATCAGCCCCAGCATTTT. It specifies CASSSGLYSNQPQHF.